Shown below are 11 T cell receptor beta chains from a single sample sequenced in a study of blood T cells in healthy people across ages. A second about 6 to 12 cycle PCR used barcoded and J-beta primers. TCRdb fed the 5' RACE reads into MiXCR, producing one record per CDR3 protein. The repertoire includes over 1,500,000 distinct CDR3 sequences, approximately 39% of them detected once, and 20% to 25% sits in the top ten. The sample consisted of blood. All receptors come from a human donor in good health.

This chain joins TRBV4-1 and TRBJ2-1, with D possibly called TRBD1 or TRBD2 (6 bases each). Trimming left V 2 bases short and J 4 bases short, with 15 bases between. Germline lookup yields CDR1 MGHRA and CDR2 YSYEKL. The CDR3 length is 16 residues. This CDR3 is CASSQTWAGTYNEQFF. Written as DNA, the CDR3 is TGCGCCAGCAGCCAAACCTGGGCGGGGACATACAATGAGCAGTTCTTC.

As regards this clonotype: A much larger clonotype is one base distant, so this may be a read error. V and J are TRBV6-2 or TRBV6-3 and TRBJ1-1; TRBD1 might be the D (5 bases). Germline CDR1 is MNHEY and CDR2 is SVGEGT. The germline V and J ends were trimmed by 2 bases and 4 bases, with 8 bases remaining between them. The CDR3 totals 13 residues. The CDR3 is CASSYGTSTEAFF. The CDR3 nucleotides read TGTGCCAGCAGTTACGGGACGAGCACTGAAGCTTTCTTT.

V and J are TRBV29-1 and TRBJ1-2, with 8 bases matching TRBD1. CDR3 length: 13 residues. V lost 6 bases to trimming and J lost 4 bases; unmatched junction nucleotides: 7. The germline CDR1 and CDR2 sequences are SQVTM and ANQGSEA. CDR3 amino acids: CSVERDRTYGYTF. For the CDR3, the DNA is TGCAGCGTCGAACGGGACAGGACCTATGGCTACACCTTC. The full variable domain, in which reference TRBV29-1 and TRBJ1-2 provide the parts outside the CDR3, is SAVISQKPSRDICQRGTSLTIQCQVDSQVTMMFWYRQQPGQSLTLIATANQGSEATYESGFVIDKFPISRPNLTFSTLTVSNMSPEDSSIYLCSVERDRTYGYTFGSGTRLTVV.

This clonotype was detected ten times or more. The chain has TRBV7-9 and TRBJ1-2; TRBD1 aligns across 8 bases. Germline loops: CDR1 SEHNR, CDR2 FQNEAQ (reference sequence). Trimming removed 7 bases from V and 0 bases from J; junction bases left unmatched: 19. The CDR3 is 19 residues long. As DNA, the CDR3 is TGTGCCAGCACTCCGGCGAGACAGGGGCTAATGGAAGCTAACTATGGCTACACCTTC. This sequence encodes CASTPARQGLMEANYGYTF.

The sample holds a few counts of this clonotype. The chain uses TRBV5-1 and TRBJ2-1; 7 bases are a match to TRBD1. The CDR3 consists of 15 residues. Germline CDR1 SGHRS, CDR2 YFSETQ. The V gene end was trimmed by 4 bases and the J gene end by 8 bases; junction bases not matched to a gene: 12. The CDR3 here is CASSLTGPRGYEQFF. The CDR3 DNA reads TGCGCCAGCAGCCTGACAGGGCCGCGTGGGTATGAGCAGTTCTTC.

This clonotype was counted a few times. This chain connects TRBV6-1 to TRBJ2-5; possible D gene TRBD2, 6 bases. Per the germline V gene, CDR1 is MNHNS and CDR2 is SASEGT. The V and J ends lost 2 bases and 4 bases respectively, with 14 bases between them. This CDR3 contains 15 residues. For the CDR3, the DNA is TGTGCCAGCAGTGAATCGGGACTCCCGGGAGAGACCCAGTACTTC. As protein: CASSESGLPGETQYF.

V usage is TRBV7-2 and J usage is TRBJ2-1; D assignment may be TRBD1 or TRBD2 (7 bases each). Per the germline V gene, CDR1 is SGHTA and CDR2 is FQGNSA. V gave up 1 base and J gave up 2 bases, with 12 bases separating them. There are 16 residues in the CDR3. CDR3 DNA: TGTGCCAGCAGCTTAGTGGGGAGGGGGCCCTACAATGAGCAGTTCTTC. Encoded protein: CASSLVGRGPYNEQFF.

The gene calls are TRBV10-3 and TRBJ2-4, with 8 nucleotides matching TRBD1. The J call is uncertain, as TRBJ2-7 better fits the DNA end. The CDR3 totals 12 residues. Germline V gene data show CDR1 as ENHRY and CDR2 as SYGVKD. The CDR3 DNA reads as TGTGCCATTAGGGACAGGAACTACGAGCAGTACTTC. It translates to CAIRDRNYEQYF.

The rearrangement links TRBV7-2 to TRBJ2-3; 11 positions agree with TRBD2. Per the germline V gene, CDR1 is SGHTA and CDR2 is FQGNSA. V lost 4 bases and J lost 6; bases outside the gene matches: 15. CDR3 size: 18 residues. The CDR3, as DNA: TGTGCCAGCAGCTATACCCGAAGGAGTAGCGGGGGGGAGGATACGCAGTATTTT. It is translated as CASSYTRRSSGGEDTQYF.

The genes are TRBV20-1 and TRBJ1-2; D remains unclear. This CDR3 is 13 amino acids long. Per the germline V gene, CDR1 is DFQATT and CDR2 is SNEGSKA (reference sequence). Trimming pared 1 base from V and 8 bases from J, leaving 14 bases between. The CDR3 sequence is CSARVRTATGYTF. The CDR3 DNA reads TGCAGTGCTAGAGTGCGGACCGCAACGGGCTACACCTTC.

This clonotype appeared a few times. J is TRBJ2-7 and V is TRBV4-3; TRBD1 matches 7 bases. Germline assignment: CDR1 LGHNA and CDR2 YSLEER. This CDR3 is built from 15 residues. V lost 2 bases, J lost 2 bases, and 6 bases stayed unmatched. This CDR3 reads CASSQYATGPYEQYF. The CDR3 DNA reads TGCGCCAGCAGCCAATATGCGACAGGGCCCTACGAGCAGTACTTC.